This TCR beta chain was documented in a study of regulatory T cells in long-lasting Graves disease. Sequencing libraries for TCR beta were prepared with iRepertoire HTBI primers and Arm-PCR of CDR3 regions. MiXCR was run by TCRdb on the multiplex PCR reads, yielding one entry per CDR3 protein. The data show roughly 500,000 distinct CDR3 sequences, roughly 13% seen once. Time point noted: newly diagnosed GD, antithyroid drugs for less than 3 months. PBMC RNA served as the TCR library source. Peripheral blood, around 9 milliliters of it, was drawn into EDTA tubes. The V and J ends lost 4 bases and 5 bases, in that order; junction bases with no gene match: 8. The CDR3 runs 15 residues. The germline gives CDR1 SQVTM, CDR2 ANQGSEA. The data also belong to a second study, concerning T cells in Graves' hyperthyroidism and ophthalmopathy. Per that study: On the basis of clinical symptoms, serum thyroxine and TRAb, thyroid ultrasound and orbital computed tomography, diagnoses were made. Most expanded thyroid clonotypes above 0.001 recurred in blood.

The chain employs TRBV29-1 and TRBJ2-4, with 10 bases that match TRBD1. The material sequenced was peripheral blood mononuclear cells (PBMCs), taken at new diagnosis, from a patient treated with antithyroid drugs. This clonotype was sampled from a man aged 25-45 years with Graves disease. The CDR3 sequence: CSVGRSTGGENIQYF. The CDR3 DNA is TGCAGCGTTGGGCGGTCGACAGGGGGCGAAAACATTCAGTACTTC.